The 21 T cell receptor beta chains in this list originate from one sample, sequenced in a study of brain T cells in children with intractable seizures. Time point described: blood from clinic visit 5 months post-surgery; TSC patient then seizure free. The protocol was immunoSEQ multiplex PCR, while the TCRdb copy is restricted to in-frame clones and leaves out a portion. The repertoire holds about 340,000 clones, with 85% to 95% as singletons. The sample consisted of peripheral blood, taken less than 6 months after surgery. The receptors were gathered from a boy under two years old with tuberous sclerosis and intractable seizures.

This sequence joins TRBV11-2 and TRBJ2-1, with TRBD2 matching 9 bases. V was clipped by 1 base and J by 7 bases; unmatched bases: 8. The CDR3 is made up of 16 amino acids. Germline V gives CDR1 SGHAT, CDR2 FQNNGV. Here the CDR3 DNA reads TGTGCCAGCAGCTTAGGACGGCGGGGGGGGCGAAATGAGCAGTTCTTC. Encoded protein: CASSLGRRGGRNEQFF.

The CDR3 DNA sequence: TGTGCCAGCAGCCGACACGACACGGGAGGGCCTCCCAAAAACATTCAGTACTTC. It specifies CASSRHDTGGPPKNIQYF. The rearrangement joins TRBV6-2 or TRBV6-3 to TRBJ2-4; 8 nucleotides agree with TRBD2. This CDR3 comprises 18 residues. Losses at the gene ends were 6 bases for V and 2 bases for J; bases not matched to a gene: 15. Germline CDR1 MNHEY, CDR2 SVGEGT.

The table lists this clone with a count of one. This chain uses TRBV7-6 with TRBJ2-1, with 9 bases lining up with TRBD2. With 4 bases clipped from V and 2 bases from J, the junction kept 3 bases outside the gene matches. Looked up from germline, CDR1 is SGHVS and CDR2 is FNYEAQ. This CDR3 spans 15 amino acids. CDR3 amino acids: CASSSLAGPYNEQFF. Here the CDR3 DNA reads TGTGCCAGCAGCTCCCTAGCGGGGCCCTACAATGAGCAGTTCTTC.

V and J are TRBV6-1 and TRBJ2-7; 7 bases line up with TRBD2. The V gene's germline CDR1 is MNHNS and CDR2 SASEGT. V shed 2 bases and J 1 base; nucleotides not matched to a gene: 5. CDR3 size: 15 residues. CDR3 bases: TGTGCCAGCAGTGAAATGGGGGGGTATTCCTACGAGCAGTACTTC. This gives the protein CASSEMGGYSYEQYF.

This chain uses TRBV4-2 with TRBJ1-2; a weak D match, TRBD1 (6 bases). This CDR3 is 15 amino acids long. CDR1 and CDR2 from the germline V gene are LGHNA and YNFKEQ. Trimming left V 0 bases short and J 5 bases short, with 13 bases between. CDR3 sequence (DNA): TGTGCCAGCAGCCAAGATTTCGCAGGGGAATATGGCTACACCTTC. Residues: CASSQDFAGEYGYTF.

The genes are TRBV9 and TRBJ2-3; the match to TRBD2 covers 11 bases. CDR1 is SGDLS and CDR2 is YYNGEE in the germline V gene. The CDR3 is 15 amino acids. J lost 6 bases, V lost 4 bases, and 7 bases had no gene match. The CDR3 DNA reads as TGTGCCAGCAGCTCTAGCGGGAGGATTGATGATACGCAGTATTTT. This encodes CASSSSGRIDDTQYF.

The genes are TRBV11-2 and TRBJ2-5; D uncertain. Trimming shortened V by 3 bases and J by 6 bases, and 20 bases separated the two germline ends. The CDR3 runs to 16 residues. Germline V gives CDR1 SGHAT, CDR2 FQNNGV. CDR3 nucleotide sequence: TGTGCCAGCAGCTTTGGGCTGACACAACCACGAAAGACCCAGTACTTC. Translating it yields CASSFGLTQPRKTQYF.

This clone was seen once. The chain uses TRBV4-1 and TRBJ2-5; no definite D call. With 1 base removed from V and 5 bases from J, the gap between germline ends came to 14 bases. The germline CDR1 and CDR2 sequences are MGHRA and YSYEKL. This CDR3 is built from 15 residues. CDR3 sequence (DNA): TGCGCCAGCAGCCAAGTTATAGACGTGTATGAGACCCAGTACTTC. This sequence encodes CASSQVIDVYETQYF.

The chain joins TRBV11-3 to TRBJ2-1; 7 bases are a match to TRBD1. CDR1 and CDR2 (germline): SGHNT, YENEEA. The CDR3 runs 15 residues. After removal of 4 bases from V and 4 bases from J, the junction contained 7 bases not matched to a gene. CDR3 residues: CASSSGQVLYNEQFF. The CDR3 region has the DNA TGTGCCAGCAGCTCCGGACAGGTTCTGTACAATGAGCAGTTCTTC. The full variable domain, rest sourced from reference TRBV11-3 and TRBJ2-1, is EAGVVQSPRYKIIEKKQPVAFWCNPISGHNTLYWYLQNLGQGPELLIRYENEEAVDDSQLPKDRFSAERLKGVDSTLKIQPAELGDSAVYLCASSSGQVLYNEQFFGPGTRLTVL.

The chain links TRBV6-4 to TRBJ2-5, with D uncertain. From germline, CDR1 is MRHNA and CDR2 SNTAGT. The CDR3 length is 16 residues. V shed 9 bases and J shed 2 bases, with 22 bases lying between them. CDR3 nucleotides: TGTGCCAGTCCCAGTCCCCCCCCCACACAACAAGAGACCCAGTACTTC. This codes for CASPSPPPTQQETQYF.

The V call is TRBV3-1 (or the pseudogene TRBV3-2), the J call TRBJ2-5; no clear D. The CDR3 spans 15 residues. The V end was cut by 4 bases, the J end by 1 base, with 13 bases between. CDR1 LGHDT and CDR2 YNNKEL come from the germline V gene (reference sequence). The CDR3 DNA reads TGTGCCAGCAGCCGCATAGGAGCGTTCCAAGAGACCCAGTACTTC. Protein sequence: CASSRIGAFQETQYF.

V and J are TRBV20-1 and TRBJ2-7, with a tentative D call TRBD1 (5 bases). In germline, CDR1 is DFQATT, CDR2 SNEGSKA (reference sequence). V was clipped by 5 bases and J by 3 bases, with 8 bases between them. This CDR3 has 11 residues. The CDR3 reads CSAGQYYEQYF. DNA of the CDR3: TGCAGTGCTGGACAATACTACGAGCAGTACTTC.

The chain employs TRBV5-1 and TRBJ2-1; tentatively, D is TRBD1 (6 bases). The germline CDR1 and CDR2 sequences are SGHRS and YFSETQ. CDR3 length equals 14 residues. Trimming pared 3 bases from V and 5 bases from J, leaving 12 bases between. The CDR3 nucleotides read TGCGCCAGCAGCTCGGCAGGGGACCACAATGAGCAGTTCTTC. It translates to CASSSAGDHNEQFF.

The chain recombines TRBV10-1 with TRBJ2-7, with D possibly being TRBD1 (6 bases). Trimming took 2 bases from V and 7 from J, leaving 15 bases between them. This CDR3 contains 14 residues. Germline loops: CDR1 WNHNN, CDR2 SYGVQD (reference sequence). The CDR3 sequence is CASSEGGRPGEQYF. The CDR3 DNA reads as TGCGCCAGCAGTGAGGGGGGCCGCCCGGGGGAGCAGTACTTC.

The CDR3 sequence: CASRRLTSDLTDTQYF. The CDR3 region has the DNA TGTGCCAGCAGGCGCCTGACTAGCGACCTCACAGATACGCAGTATTTT. The gene calls are TRBV7-8 and TRBJ2-3; TRBD2 matches at 8 bases. This CDR3 comprises 16 residues. Looked up from germline, CDR1 is SGHVS and CDR2 is FQNEAQ. Trimming cost V 6 bases and J 2 bases; bases outside gene matches: 10. The full variable domain, rest sourced from reference TRBV7-8 and TRBJ2-3, is GAGVSQSPRYKVAKRGQDVALRCDPISGHVSLFWYQQALGQGPEFLTYFQNEAQLDKSGLPSDRFFAERPEGSVSTLKIQRTQQEDSAVYLCASRRLTSDLTDTQYFGPGTRLTVL.

This rearrangement joins TRBV6-5 to TRBJ1-5; D is unresolved. The V gene lost 7 bases and the J gene lost 0 bases, with 10 bases spanning the gap. Germline assignment: CDR1 MNHEY and CDR2 SVGAGI. The CDR3 is 14 amino acids. The CDR3 protein is CASTSYYSNQPQHF. CDR3 DNA sequence: TGTGCCAGCACTTCCTATTATAGCAATCAGCCCCAGCATTTT.

This chain joins TRBV7-2 and TRBJ2-5; 8 bases match TRBD1. V lost 8 bases to trimming and J lost 2 bases; unmatched junction nucleotides: 7. The CDR3 is 14 residues long. Germline V gene sequence: CDR1 SGHTA, CDR2 FQGNSA. CDR3 in amino acids: CASCTGGHQETQYF. CDR3 in DNA: TGTGCCAGCTGCACAGGGGGACATCAAGAGACCCAGTACTTC.

The rearrangement joins TRBV6-1 to TRBJ1-2; D gene uncertain. Germline assignment: CDR1 MNHNS and CDR2 SASEGT. The length of the CDR3 is 15 residues. Trimming pared 1 base from V and 1 base from J, leaving 10 bases between. The CDR3 protein is CASSEVTAGNYGYTF. The CDR3, as DNA: TGTGCCAGCAGTGAAGTAACAGCGGGTAACTATGGCTACACCTTC.

The chain combines TRBV27 with TRBJ2-7; no reliable D call. V gave up 3 bases and J gave up 4 bases, with 13 bases separating them. CDR1 is MNHEY, CDR2 SMNVEV, per germline (reference sequence). The CDR3 is made up of 14 amino acids. CDR3 region: CASSFKTLYYEQYF. The CDR3 bases are TGTGCCAGCAGTTTCAAGACGCTATATTACGAGCAGTACTTC.

The chain joins TRBV15 to TRBJ1-5; D call uncertain. The CDR3 has 12 amino acids. Looked up from germline, CDR1 is LNHNV and CDR2 is YYDKDF (reference sequence). The germline V and J ends were trimmed by 4 bases and 4 bases, with 5 bases remaining between them. The CDR3 DNA is TGTGCCACCAGCACTTTAAATCAGCCCCAGCATTTT. Encoded protein: CATSTLNQPQHF.

The rearrangement links TRBV6-4 to TRBJ1-6; 7 bases agree with TRBD1. This CDR3 is built from 13 residues. The V gene end was trimmed by 5 bases and the J gene end by 7 bases; junction bases not matched to a gene: 2. Germline V gene lookup returns CDR1 MRHNA and CDR2 SNTAGT. The CDR3 DNA is TGTGCCAGCAGTCGGGACAGCAATTCACCCCTCCACTTT. Protein product: CASSRDSNSPLHF.